The sequence of this T cell receptor beta chain was determined in a study of blood T cell repertoires in COVID-19 (dated by TCRdb to the early 2020s). Concerning the study at large: Collaborator samples came from the United States, Italy and Spain and covered acute and convalescent phases of COVID-19. The prospective study material was composed of cDNA or gDNA derived from T cells, B-cell-depleted T cells, or PBMCs. The dataset comprised deeply sampled blood TCRbeta repertoires from subjects exposed to, actively infected with, or recovered from COVID-19. The repertoires were released in a freely available public database intended as a resource for research on the immune response to SARS-CoV-2. Samples were obtained from the ongoing ImmuneRACE study (first 160 participants) and from some 1,300 subjects provided by 6 global collaborators. A de-identified subject ID, COVID-19 status, age in years and sex were almost always included in the sample metadata. Where HLA class I and class II types were available, the types were taken from metadata supplied by the sample provider, not from assay-based typing.

With respect to this clone: This clone's antigen is unknown. There are no base qualities to consult, and no much larger clone falls within one base.

Collaborating institutions collected whole blood in K2EDTA tubes following their own protocols. For TCRbeta analysis, collaborators shipped samples in one of three forms: frozen whole blood, isolated PBMCs, or DNA extracted from either of those sample types. Broad study findings and their caveats: The amount of clinical and demographic metadata varied by source and participant and was provided uncurated.

The immunoSEQ Assay, a bias-controlled multiplex PCR, was used to amplify TCRbeta CDR3 regions from genomic DNA. From the authors' description of their analysis: Within the assay, amplification of reference gene primers was used to estimate how many nucleated cells each sample contained. Sequence reads were collapsed and filtered to measure the absolute abundance of every unique TCRbeta CDR3 rearrangement. For each sample, productive Simpson clonality was calculated as the square root of Simpson's diversity index across productive rearrangements. TCRdb re-hosts the immuneACCESS table, in-frame sequences only. Its copies lack some clones; in the studies checked, an unresolved V gene accounts for under half of them, and the cause for the rest is not known. Clonal size and the V and J genes are those of that table, whereas D and trimming came from the DNA. The sample table records roughly 130,000 clones; roughly 90% of these occur just once. In total, the top ten clones hold around 3.6% of the sample.

Sequencing input: peripheral blood. The TCR sequence derives from a middle-aged man with active COVID-19.

CDR3 sequence: CASSLGLAGGRGTGELFF. DNA sequence: TGTGCCAGCAGCTTGGGCCTAGCGGGAGGACGAGGGACCGGGGAGCTGTTTTTT. The chain uses TRBV5-6 and TRBJ2-2, with TRBD2 matching 11 junction bases. Trimmed from V: 0 bases; trimmed from J: 5 bases; junction bases lacking a gene match: 9. The CDR3 numbers 18 residues from cysteine through phenylalanine. The sequence is cut down to CDR3 DNA, 54 bases in frame from base 1. CDR1 SGHDT and CDR2 YYEEEE were looked up in the germline V gene.